This TCR beta chain was sequenced for a study of T cell responses to AZD1222 COVID-19 vaccine. General study points: It was only six AZD1222 recipients who were seropositive at baseline. CD4 TCRs linked to vaccination spanned spike, dominating at 160-218 and 743-854. Donors were chiefly white British, with a greater number of females, and clonal diversity was perhaps underestimated. Of spike-specific TCRs, nearly half reportedly target regions left unmutated in variants.

About this clone itself: Its matching antigen is unknown.

Germline CDR1 and CDR2: SGHNT and YYREEE (reference sequence). The CDR3 covers 15 residues. V trimming: 3 bases; J trimming: 6 bases; junction bases outside the gene matches: 4. Libraries were prepared by immunoSEQ multiplex PCR; TCRdb keeps only in-frame clonotypes and omits some of them. The sample carries 150,000 to 200,000 clones, around 92% recorded once. The V gene is TRBV5-4, the J gene TRBJ2-2, with 11 bases lining up with TRBD2. The material was peripheral blood, obtained on day 0 of AZD1222 vaccination. The TCR originated in an adult in good health. This chain's CDR3 is CASSSKGLAAGELFF. Written as DNA, the CDR3 is TGTGCCAGCAGCTCGAAGGGACTAGCGGCCGGGGAGCTGTTTTTT.